This record concerns one T cell receptor (beta chain) sequence. This sample is part of a study of cytomegalovirus exposure and HLA in healthy donors. Primers included in the PCR were 60 Vbeta and 13 Jbeta primers. Sequenced by immunoSEQ multiplex PCR; TCRdb stores in-frame clones only, minus some. The table lists about 160,000 clones, around 76% of them singletons, with less than 8.5% in the top ten. This receptor was obtained from a man in his forties or fifties in good health and CMV-seropositive. Specimen: PBMCs.

The CDR3 region is CASSFRDWGGYTF. The CDR3 DNA sequence: TGTGCCAGCAGCTTCCGGGACTGGGGTGGCTACACCTTC. This rearrangement joins TRBV11-2 to TRBJ1-2, with D perhaps TRBD1 (5 bases). V lost 3 bases and J 7 bases, leaving 12 bases between the germline ends. The CDR3 length is 13 residues. Looked up from germline, CDR1 is SGHAT and CDR2 is FQNNGV.